This paragraph covers one T cell receptor (beta chain) sequence. This entry belongs to a study of monozygotic twins with inflammatory bowel disease. Added by template switching were UMIs that each held a 6-nucleotide sample barcode. Two rounds of nested PCR, of 16 and 9 cycles, were run on TCRalpha and TCRbeta cDNA. TCRdb re-called the 5' RACE reads and catalogs CDR3 proteins one per entry, DNA excluded. The sample table sets out around 230,000 distinct CDR3 sequences. Germline V CDR1 and CDR2: SGHAT, FQNNGV. The CDR3 sequence is 15 residues long. The clonotype was recovered from a human donor with ulcerative colitis or Crohn's disease, or a healthy co-twin of an affected twin (not recorded which). Sequenced: blood. The chain is built from TRBV11-2 and TRBJ1-4. The chain's CDR3 is CASSREGATNEKLFF.